This T cell receptor beta chain originates from a study of blood T cell repertoires in COVID-19. This clone was recorded only once. Profiled with immunoSEQ multiplex PCR; TCRdb holds only in-frame clones, not every one. The sample lists fewer than 150,000 clones, around 86% occurring once. The germline V gene has CDR1 LGHDT and CDR2 YNNKEL (reference sequence). The CDR3 sequence is 14 residues long. V was clipped by 6 bases and J by 5 bases; unmatched bases: 2. The TCR sequence derives from a woman aged 50 to 60 who had recovered from COVID-19. Source material: peripheral blood. The chain recombines TRBV3-1 (or the pseudogene TRBV3-2) with TRBJ2-1; 12 bases match TRBD1. The CDR3 nucleotides read TGTGCCAGCAGTTGGGACAGGGGGCACAATGAGCAGTTCTTC. Amino acids: CASSWDRGHNEQFF.